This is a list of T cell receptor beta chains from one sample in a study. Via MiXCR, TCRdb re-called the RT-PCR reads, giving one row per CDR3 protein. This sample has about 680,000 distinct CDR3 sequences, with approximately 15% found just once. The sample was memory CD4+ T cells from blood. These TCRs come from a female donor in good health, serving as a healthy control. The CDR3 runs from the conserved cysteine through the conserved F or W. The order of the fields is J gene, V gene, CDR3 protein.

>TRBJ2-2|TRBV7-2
CASSGRSAGELFF
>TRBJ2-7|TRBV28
CASSFMTSVLYF
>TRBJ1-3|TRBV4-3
CASSQDVLGAGNTIYF
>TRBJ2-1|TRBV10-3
CAISVIESDEQFF
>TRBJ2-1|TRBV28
CASSPGSAGSYNEQFF
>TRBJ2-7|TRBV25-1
CASWNTYHEQYF
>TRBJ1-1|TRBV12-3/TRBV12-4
CASSFGHAMNTEAFF
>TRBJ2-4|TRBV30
CAGIQGIKNIQYF
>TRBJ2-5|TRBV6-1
CASSRRDRETQYF
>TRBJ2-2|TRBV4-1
CASSQAGANTGELFF
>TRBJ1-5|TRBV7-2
CASSSIFNQPQHF
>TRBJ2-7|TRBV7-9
CASSGAALAYEQYF
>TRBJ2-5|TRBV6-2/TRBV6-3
CASSPADVQETQYF
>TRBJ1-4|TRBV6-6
CASTSTAGNEKLFF
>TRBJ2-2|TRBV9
CASSVALTGRTGELFF
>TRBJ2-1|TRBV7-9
CASSLAGGGFF
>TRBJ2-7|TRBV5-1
CASSLEGQSVEQYF
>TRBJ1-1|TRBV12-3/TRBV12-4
CASSPPPNTEAFF
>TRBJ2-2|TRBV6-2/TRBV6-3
CASRRGRGHGDTGELFF
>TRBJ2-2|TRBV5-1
CACSDSGTGVTGELFF
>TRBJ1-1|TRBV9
CASSVEASNTEAFF
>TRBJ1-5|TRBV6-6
CASSAGASQPQHF
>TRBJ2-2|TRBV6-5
CASRPTRTGWNTGELFF
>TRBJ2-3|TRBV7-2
CASSLSLGGPQYF
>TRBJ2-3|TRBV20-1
CSASQGAGTDTQYF
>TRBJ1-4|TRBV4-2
CASSQERQGTNEKLFF
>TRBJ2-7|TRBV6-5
CASSYQVRGHEQYF
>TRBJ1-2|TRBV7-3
CASSLGPAINYGYTF
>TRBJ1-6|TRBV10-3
CAISEDRGWNSPLHF
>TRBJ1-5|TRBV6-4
CASSDPRRGDQPQHF
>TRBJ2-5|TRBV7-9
CASSLTVAGGQETQYF
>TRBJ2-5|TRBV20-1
CSARPTGKETQYF
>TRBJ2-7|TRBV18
CASSPPASSYEQYF
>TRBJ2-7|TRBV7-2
CASSLATSGGAYEQYF
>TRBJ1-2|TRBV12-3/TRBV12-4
CASSPTLGINTF
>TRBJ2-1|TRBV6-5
CASSYRGSSYNEQFF
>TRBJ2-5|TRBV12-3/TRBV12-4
CASTRGGTQYF
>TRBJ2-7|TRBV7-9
CASSSPRGREVSYEQYF
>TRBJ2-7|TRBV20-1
CSALTGSTYEQYF
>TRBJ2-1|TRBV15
CATSRGYYDEQFF
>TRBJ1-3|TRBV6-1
CASRRTGVDGNTIYF
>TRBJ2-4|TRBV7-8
CASSLPLLGGPAKNIQYF
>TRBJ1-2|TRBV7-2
CASSPQIGGYTF
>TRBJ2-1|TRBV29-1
CSVATRGSSYNEQFF